This entry features one TCR beta chain sequence. With 4 bases clipped from V and 13 bases from J, the junction kept 13 bases outside the gene matches. The CDR3 length is 14 residues. Per the germline V gene, CDR1 is SGHTA and CDR2 is FQGNSA. TCRdb re-called the 5' RACE reads through MiXCR, storing one row per CDR3 protein. The sample yields about 40,000 distinct CDR3 sequences, under 20% seen once. The source of this sequence is a female donor with breast cancer. The chain uses TRBV7-2 and TRBJ1-2; 9 nucleotides align to TRBD1. The sample was naive CD4+ T cells sorted from a lymph node. Subset in this sample: naive CD4+ T cells, CD4+CD45RA+CD25-. The CDR3 DNA is TGTGCCAGCAGCTCGCCGGGACAGGGCCTTCGACTCACCTTC. Protein product: CASSSPGQGLRLTF.